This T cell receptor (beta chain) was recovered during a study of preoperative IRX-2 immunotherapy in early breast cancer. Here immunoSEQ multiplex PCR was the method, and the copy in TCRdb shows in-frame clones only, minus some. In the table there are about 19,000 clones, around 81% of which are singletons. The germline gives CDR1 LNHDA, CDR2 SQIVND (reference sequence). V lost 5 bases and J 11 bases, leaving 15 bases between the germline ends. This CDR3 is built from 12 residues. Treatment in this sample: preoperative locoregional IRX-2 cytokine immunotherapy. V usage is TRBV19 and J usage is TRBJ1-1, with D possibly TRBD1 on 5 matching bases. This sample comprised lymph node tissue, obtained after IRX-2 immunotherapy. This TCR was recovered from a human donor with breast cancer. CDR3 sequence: CASSELWTTAFF. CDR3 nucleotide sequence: TGTGCCAGTAGTGAGTTGTGGACAACTGCTTTCTTT.